This is a list of T cell receptor beta chains from one sample in a study of PD-1 blockade in classical Hodgkin lymphoma. TCRdb's table, derived via immunoSEQ multiplex PCR, lists solely in-frame clones and lacks some. Of about 98,000 clones listed, 81% are singletons. Sequencing used peripheral blood mononuclear cells (PBMCs), obtained before the second cycle of nivolumab. The receptor set was obtained from a human donor with classical Hodgkin lymphoma. CDR3s include the opening cysteine and the closing phenylalanine or tryptophan. Fields, in order: clone size, V gene, D gene, CDR3 length, J gene, CDR3 DNA, CDR3 protein. D genes are given only for firm matches. Rows may omit the clone size; those that give it use once, few, many or a size class.

abundance: .
v_gene: TRBV4-3
d_gene: TRBD2
len: 15
j_gene: TRBJ2-7
CDR3nt: TGCGCCAGCAGCCAAGAAATAGCGGGGGGATACGAGCAGTACTTC
CDR3aa: CASSQEIAGGYEQYF

abundance: .
v_gene: TRBV18
d_gene: TRBD2
len: 16
j_gene: TRBJ2-2
CDR3nt: TGTGCCAGCTCACCATACCAGCGGGACGACACCGGGGAGCTGTTTTTT
CDR3aa: CASSPYQRDDTGELFF

abundance: .
v_gene: TRBV11-2
d_gene: .
len: 14
j_gene: TRBJ2-3
CDR3nt: TGTGCCAGCAGCCCCGGGACTTACACAGATACGCAGTATTTT
CDR3aa: CASSPGTYTDTQYF

abundance: .
v_gene: TRBV27
d_gene: .
len: 9
j_gene: TRBJ2-1
CDR3nt: TGTGCCAGCATCGGTGAGCAGTTCTTC
CDR3aa: CASIGEQFF

abundance: .
v_gene: TRBV4-1
d_gene: TRBD1
len: 15
j_gene: TRBJ2-5
CDR3nt: TGCGCCAGCAGCCAAGGGACAGGGTTCGGTGAGACCCAGTACTTC
CDR3aa: CASSQGTGFGETQYF

abundance: .
v_gene: TRBV7-2
d_gene: TRBD2
len: 14
j_gene: TRBJ2-5
CDR3nt: TGTGCCAGCGGGGGGAGCGGGAGCCAAGAGACCCAGTACTTC
CDR3aa: CASGGSGSQETQYF

abundance: .
v_gene: TRBV10-1
d_gene: .
len: 13
j_gene: TRBJ2-7
CDR3nt: TGCGCCAGCAGTGTTAGGACGGCCTACGAGCAGTACTTC
CDR3aa: CASSVRTAYEQYF

abundance: .
v_gene: TRBV14
d_gene: .
len: 15
j_gene: TRBJ1-1
CDR3nt: TGTGCCAGCAGCCTTTACGGGAGTATGAACACTGAAGCTTTCTTT
CDR3aa: CASSLYGSMNTEAFF

abundance: .
v_gene: TRBV7-2
d_gene: TRBD2
len: 19
j_gene: TRBJ2-2
CDR3nt: TGTGCCAGCAGCTTCGATGCTCCGGGACTACCTACGAACACCGGGGAGCTGTTTTTT
CDR3aa: CASSFDAPGLPTNTGELFF

abundance: .
v_gene: TRBV11-2
d_gene: TRBD1
len: 15
j_gene: TRBJ2-7
CDR3nt: TGTGCCAGCAGCTCCCCCGGGACAGGAGCGTACGAGCAGTACTTC
CDR3aa: CASSSPGTGAYEQYF

abundance: .
v_gene: TRBV5-1
d_gene: .
len: 15
j_gene: TRBJ1-4
CDR3nt: TGCGCCAGCAGCGGGTCTTCTGCAACTAATGAAAAACTGTTTTTT
CDR3aa: CASSGSSATNEKLFF

abundance: .
v_gene: TRBV18
d_gene: .
len: 15
j_gene: TRBJ1-1
CDR3nt: TGTGCCAGCTCACCCGGGGCCGGAGGGAACACTGAAGCTTTCTTT
CDR3aa: CASSPGAGGNTEAFF

abundance: once
v_gene: TRBV7-9
d_gene: TRBD1
len: 14
j_gene: TRBJ1-4
CDR3nt: TGTGCCAGCAGCCTAGGGACAGGGGTTGAAAAACTGTTTTTT
CDR3aa: CASSLGTGVEKLFF

abundance: .
v_gene: TRBV29-1
d_gene: .
len: 14
j_gene: TRBJ1-1
CDR3nt: TGCAGCGTTGGACGGGCAGGATCGTCCACTGAAGCTTTCTTT
CDR3aa: CSVGRAGSSTEAFF

abundance: .
v_gene: TRBV5-6
d_gene: .
len: 15
j_gene: TRBJ1-5
CDR3nt: TGTGCCAGCAGCTCGTGGGGGCTGAGTAATCAGCCCCAGCATTTT
CDR3aa: CASSSWGLSNQPQHF

abundance: .
v_gene: TRBV7-2
d_gene: .
len: 15
j_gene: TRBJ2-7
CDR3nt: TGTGCCAGCAGCTTAGTAGCGGACGGGCATTACGAGCAGTACTTC
CDR3aa: CASSLVADGHYEQYF

abundance: .
v_gene: TRBV7-8
d_gene: TRBD1
len: 18
j_gene: TRBJ2-2
CDR3nt: TGTGCCAGCAGCTTAACGGCTTCGGGGACAGGGTTCACCGGGGAGCTGTTTTTT
CDR3aa: CASSLTASGTGFTGELFF

abundance: .
v_gene: TRBV2
d_gene: .
len: 13
j_gene: TRBJ2-5
CDR3nt: TGTGCCAGCAGTGTTTACGGACAAGAGACCCAGTACTTC
CDR3aa: CASSVYGQETQYF

abundance: .
v_gene: TRBV7-2
d_gene: TRBD1
len: 15
j_gene: TRBJ1-1
CDR3nt: TGTGCCAGCAGCTACCAAGCCAAGACAGGGTCCGAAGCTTTCTTT
CDR3aa: CASSYQAKTGSEAFF

abundance: .
v_gene: TRBV2
d_gene: .
len: 13
j_gene: TRBJ1-1
CDR3nt: TGTGCCAGCAGCACAGGGTTTTACTCTGAAGCTTTCTTT
CDR3aa: CASSTGFYSEAFF

abundance: .
v_gene: TRBV27
d_gene: .
len: 18
j_gene: TRBJ2-2
CDR3nt: TGTGCCAGCAGTTTAACGAGCTGGAGTGTCGCGAACACCGGGGAGCTGTTTTTT
CDR3aa: CASSLTSWSVANTGELFF

abundance: .
v_gene: TRBV19
d_gene: .
len: 15
j_gene: TRBJ1-5
CDR3nt: TGTGCCAGTAGTACGGGAGTGGGGGCCGGACAGCCCCAGCATTTT
CDR3aa: CASSTGVGAGQPQHF

abundance: .
v_gene: TRBV11-2
d_gene: TRBD2
len: 16
j_gene: TRBJ2-4
CDR3nt: TGTGCCAGCAGCTTAAGCGCGGCTAGCGGGATCAACATTCAGTACTTC
CDR3aa: CASSLSAASGINIQYF

abundance: few
v_gene: TRBV2
d_gene: .
len: 14
j_gene: TRBJ1-3
CDR3nt: TGTGCCAGCAGTGGAGGGGGGGCTGGAAACACCATATATTTT
CDR3aa: CASSGGGAGNTIYF

abundance: once
v_gene: TRBV4-1
d_gene: TRBD2
len: 15
j_gene: TRBJ2-1
CDR3nt: TGCGCCAGCAGCCAGACCGGGACTAGTATCAATGAGCAGTTCTTC
CDR3aa: CASSQTGTSINEQFF

abundance: .
v_gene: TRBV18
d_gene: TRBD1
len: 14
j_gene: TRBJ2-7
CDR3nt: TGTGCCAGCTCACCAAGACAGGGGGCGGACGAGCAGTACTTC
CDR3aa: CASSPRQGADEQYF

abundance: .
v_gene: TRBV12-5
d_gene: .
len: 14
j_gene: TRBJ2-7
CDR3nt: TGTGCTAGTGGTGCCTGGGGAGGAGGCCACGAGCAGTACTTC
CDR3aa: CASGAWGGGHEQYF

abundance: .
v_gene: TRBV29-1
d_gene: .
len: 16
j_gene: TRBJ2-3
CDR3nt: TGCAGCGTTGAAGGTAATCAGAGACTGAGCACAGATACGCAGTATTTT
CDR3aa: CSVEGNQRLSTDTQYF

abundance: once
v_gene: TRBV27
d_gene: .
len: 13
j_gene: TRBJ2-2
CDR3nt: TGTGCCAGCAGTTTAAGCGGGACCGGGGAGCTGTTTTTT
CDR3aa: CASSLSGTGELFF

abundance: .
v_gene: TRBV6-5
d_gene: TRBD2
len: 15
j_gene: TRBJ2-7
CDR3nt: TGTGCCAGCAGCCAAACTAGCGGAGGTCCCTACGAGCAGTACTTC
CDR3aa: CASSQTSGGPYEQYF

abundance: .
v_gene: TRBV5-1
d_gene: TRBD2
len: 17
j_gene: TRBJ2-2
CDR3nt: TGCGCCAGCAGCTGGGATCTAGCGGGGGCCGGCCCCGGGGAGCTGTTTTTT
CDR3aa: CASSWDLAGAGPGELFF